This is a list of T cell receptor beta chains from one sample in a study of blood T cell repertoires in COVID-19. Profiling relied on immunoSEQ multiplex PCR, and the TCRdb table lists in-frame clones only, not all of them. In the table there are around 60,000 clones, roughly 88% of which are singletons. Sample: peripheral blood. These receptor sequences come from a man in his 70s with acute or convalescent COVID-19. CDR3s include the opening cysteine and the closing phenylalanine or tryptophan. The D gene is left open where the match is weak. Clone sizes are given selectively: once, few, many, or a class where the clone is expanded.

TRBV2,-,-,TRBJ1-1,TGTGCCAGCACTAGAGAGGGTAACACTGAAGCTTTCTTT,CASTREGNTEAFF
TRBV15,-,TRBD1,TRBJ1-2,TGTGCCACCAGCATAGGACAGGGGCAATATGACTATGGCTACACCTTC,CATSIGQGQYDYGYTF
TRBV6-4,-,TRBD1,TRBJ2-3,TGTGCCAGCAGCCGACAGGGGAGTAGCACAGATACGCAGTATTTT,CASSRQGSSTDTQYF
TRBV7-2,-,-,TRBJ2-5,TGTGCCAGCAGCTTCCTAGGCAACTCAGAGACCCAGTACTTC,CASSFLGNSETQYF
TRBV6-5,-,-,TRBJ2-7,TGTGCCAGCAGTCGACTCGGACAGCAATACGAGCAGTACTTC,CASSRLGQQYEQYF
TRBV14,-,-,TRBJ2-1,TGTGCCAGCAGCCAAGACGGCGGGGTTGGGTTCTACAATGAGCAGTTCTTC,CASSQDGGVGFYNEQFF
TRBV11-2,few,-,TRBJ1-6,TGTGCCAGCAGCTTAGAATCCCTTAATCCGAATTCACCCCTCCACTTT,CASSLESLNPNSPLHF
TRBV7-9,-,-,TRBJ1-2,TGTGCCACAGCCCCAGGTACCTATGGCTACACCTTC,CATAPGTYGYTF
TRBV2,-,TRBD1,TRBJ1-5,TGTGCCAGCAGTGACCCCCCGGGACAGAATCAGCCCCAGCATTTT,CASSDPPGQNQPQHF
TRBV12-3/TRBV12-4,-,-,TRBJ2-2,TGTGCCAGCAGTTTGCAGGGATCCCGGGAGCTGTTTTTT,CASSLQGSRELFF
TRBV4-2,-,-,TRBJ2-6,TGTGCCAGCAGCCAAGATTTTAGGAGAGATGGGGCCAACGTCCTGACTTTC,CASSQDFRRDGANVLTF
TRBV4-3,-,-,TRBJ2-1,TGCGCCAGCAGCCAAGAGCCCGGAGGGATCAATGAGCAGTTCTTC,CASSQEPGGINEQFF
TRBV19,-,-,TRBJ1-5,TGTGCCAGTAGTATAGATTCACGGATTCGACGGGGCAATCAGCCCCAGCATTTT,CASSIDSRIRRGNQPQHF
TRBV18,-,TRBD1,TRBJ1-6,TGTGCCAGCTCACCCAACACACAGGGGACGGCCTTTCCCCTCCACTTT,CASSPNTQGTAFPLHF
TRBV19,-,-,TRBJ1-4,TGTGCCAGTACCGACGGAGCAACTAATGAAAAACTGTTTTTT,CASTDGATNEKLFF
TRBV25-1,-,-,TRBJ1-6,TGTGCCAGCGATTCGGGGGGGGAGCGTAATTCACCCCTCCACTTT,CASDSGGERNSPLHF
TRBV28,few,-,TRBJ1-1,TGTGCCAGCAGTCCGCACCCCTGGCTGACAGCGCTTGAAGCTTTCTTT,CASSPHPWLTALEAFF
TRBV30,few,TRBD1,TRBJ1-2,TGTGCCTCGGGACAGCGGGAATATGGCTACACCTTC,CASGQREYGYTF
TRBV6-1,-,TRBD1,TRBJ2-5,TGTGCCAGCAGTGATATGGACAGGGCCCAAGAGACCCAGTACTTC,CASSDMDRAQETQYF
TRBV18,few,-,TRBJ1-1,TGTGCCAGCTCGCGGACAGTCAACACTGAAGCTTTCTTT,CASSRTVNTEAFF
TRBV9,-,-,TRBJ2-1,TGTGCCAGCAGCGCCCTAGCGGAGCAGTTCTTC,CASSALAEQFF
TRBV5-1,-,TRBD2,TRBJ2-3,TGCGCCAGCAGCCCCTTAGCGGGGGGAACAGATACGCAGTATTTT,CASSPLAGGTDTQYF